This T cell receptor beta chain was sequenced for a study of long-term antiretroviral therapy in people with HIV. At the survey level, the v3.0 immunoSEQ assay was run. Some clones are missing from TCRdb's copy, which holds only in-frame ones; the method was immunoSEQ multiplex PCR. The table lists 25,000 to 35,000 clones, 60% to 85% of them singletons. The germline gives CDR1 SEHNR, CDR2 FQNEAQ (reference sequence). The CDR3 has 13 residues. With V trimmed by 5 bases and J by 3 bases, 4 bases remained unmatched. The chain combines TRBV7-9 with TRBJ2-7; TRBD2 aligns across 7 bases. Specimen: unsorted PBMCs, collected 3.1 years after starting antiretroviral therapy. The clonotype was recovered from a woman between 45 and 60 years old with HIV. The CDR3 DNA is TGTGCCAGCAGCCCCCGCGGGGGCTACGAGCAGTACTTC. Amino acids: CASSPRGGYEQYF.